This TCR beta chain derives from a study of CD8+CD57+ T cells in acquired aplastic anemia (dated by TCRdb to between 2018 and 2020). In the study overall: Extracted DNA from sorted CD4+ and CD8+ cells averaged approximately 3 ug, ranging from roughly 0.17 to 30 ug.

Regarding this clonotype: The antigen this receptor binds is unknown. No per-base quality is available; no much larger clone lies one base away.

Genomic DNA was used as template for profiling of TCR beta VDJ combinations and CDR3 sequences. An Illumina HiSeq 2000 was the platform used for TCR repertoire sequencing. The authors' pipeline ran thus. Repertoires were assessed using TRBV/TRBJ rearrangement plots, CDR3 size and DJ length profiles, and Simpson's diversity index. Whichever DNA sequence was most abundant in the deep sequencing data was defined as the immunodominant clone. CDR3 amino acid sequences were screened for sharing across subjects and were compared with published repertoires and the VDJdb database. Starting from the raw public reads, TCRdb applied fastp trimming at Q25, assembled clones with MiXCR and retained in-frame beta chains. CDR3 protein duplicates are merged, each entry listing the most common genes and DNA. The V and J calls come from TCRdb's annotation, not from the publication. The sample includes 300,000 or so distinct CDR3 sequences, with roughly three fifths observed a single time. Jointly, the top ten make up 6.5% to 10% of the sample.

Study-level results and caveats: Roughly 30 CD8+ CDR3 sequences were found to be shared between patients and controls, but these sequences appeared to be highly expressed in patients and within the immunodominant clones of the patients. Between patients and healthy controls, no significant difference in CD8+ Simpson's diversity was found (P=0.060).

Trimming takes 4 bases from V and 0 bases from J, and the germline ends sit 10 bases apart. Looking up the germline V gene yields CDR1 SNHLY and CDR2 FYNNEI. Its CDR3 holds 15 amino acids, cysteine through phenylalanine. The read is trimmed to its CDR3 DNA, 45 bases read in frame from base 1. In the study, sorted CD4+ and CD8+ blood T cells from patients with severe aplastic anemia and from healthy subjects underwent deep sequencing of TCR repertoires. Ficoll-Paque density gradient centrifugation was used to isolate peripheral blood mononuclear cells. Before DNA extraction, CD4+ and CD8+ T cells were sorted with FACS or magnetic beads.

The sequence is built from TRBV2 and TRBJ2-1; tentative D gene TRBD2, with 5 bases matching. Source material: sorted CD4+, CD8+, or CD8+CD57+ T cells (not recorded which) from PBMCs. This TCR was sampled from a human donor with severe aplastic anemia or a healthy control (not recorded which). The CDR3 protein: CASSVGRVSYNEQFF. The DNA reads as follows: TGTGCCAGCAGTGTGGGGAGAGTCTCCTACAATGAGCAGTTCTTC.